This TCR beta chain was found in a study of T cell changes during pregnancy in multiple sclerosis. The CDR3 length is 15 residues. Germline values: CDR1 SGHTA, CDR2 FQGNSA. V was pared by 3 bases and J by 3 bases, with 1 base of the junction left unmatched. Here immunoSEQ multiplex PCR was the method, and the copy in TCRdb shows in-frame clones only, minus some. The sample holds tens of thousands of clones, 85% to 90% seen once. The clonotype originates from a female donor with multiple sclerosis, enrolled in a pregnancy study. The chain recombines TRBV7-2 with TRBJ2-6; 8 positions match TRBD1. The source was CD4+ T cells from peripheral blood mononuclear cells, collected in the first trimester of pregnancy. CDR3 sequence (DNA): TGTGCCAGCAGCTTTACAGGGGGTGGGGCCAACGTCCTGACTTTC. Its protein product is CASSFTGGGANVLTF.